This paragraph reports one T cell receptor (beta chain). Its antigen is undetermined. This sample is drawn from a study of T cell responses to AZD1222 COVID-19 vaccine. Whole-study findings and limits: Of the AZD1222 recipients, only six or seven were seropositive at baseline. The donors showed a predominance of white British ancestry and of females, with possible underestimation of clonal diversity.

V lost 4 bases and J 11 bases, leaving 17 bases between the germline ends. Germline V gene lookup returns CDR1 SEHNR and CDR2 FQNEAQ (reference sequence). This CDR3 has 14 residues. TCRdb's copy holds only in-frame clones and misses some; the assay was immunoSEQ multiplex PCR. Here the sample spans 150,000 to 200,000 clones, 90% being singletons. The chain recombines TRBV7-9 with TRBJ1-4; D remains unclear. This specimen was peripheral blood, taken on day 0 of AZD1222 vaccination. The sequence was obtained from an adult in good health. The CDR3 here is CASSSLTFSDKLFF. CDR3 nucleotide sequence: TGTGCCAGCAGCTCACTAACATTCTCCGATAAACTGTTTTTT.